This T cell receptor beta chain was retrieved from a study of vaccination and CD4 T cells after COVID-19. Points from the study as a whole: The great majority, 304 of 307 vaccine-specific clones, proved spike mono-reactive in convalescent patients. SARS-CoV-2-reactive clonotypes rose nonsignificantly, with the median going from roughly 21 to 40.

Regarding this clonotype: Its antigen is currently unknown.

An Oncomine TCR Beta short-read assay was used to sequence the DNA from cultured CD4+ T cells. TCRdb re-analysed the PCR reads in MiXCR, keeping a single row per CDR3 protein. The repertoire consists of about 21,000 distinct CDR3 sequences, with around two fifths occurring once and the leading ten covering 9.9%. Time point: late sampling 161 to 241 days after vaccination in a few convalescent patients. As to treatment: approximately 11-day PBMC culture with coronavirus spike peptide pools or control peptides (ViraFEST assay). Using peptide pools, antigen-specific T cells were expanded in ViraFEST before TCRs were sequenced. Germline-derived CDR1 and CDR2 are LNHDA and SQIVND (reference sequence). The CDR3 has 12 residues. The V gene lost 4 bases and the J gene lost 9 bases, with 10 bases spanning the gap.

J is TRBJ2-1 and V is TRBV19; possibly TRBD2 for D (5 bases). The sample consisted of CD4+ T cells from blood, cultured in vitro, taken about 7 months after SARS-CoV-2 vaccination. The origin of this receptor is a human donor who had recovered from COVID-19. CDR3 in amino acids: CASSNMRVEQFF. The DNA of the CDR3 is TGTGCCAGTAGTAACATGAGGGTTGAGCAGTTCTTC.